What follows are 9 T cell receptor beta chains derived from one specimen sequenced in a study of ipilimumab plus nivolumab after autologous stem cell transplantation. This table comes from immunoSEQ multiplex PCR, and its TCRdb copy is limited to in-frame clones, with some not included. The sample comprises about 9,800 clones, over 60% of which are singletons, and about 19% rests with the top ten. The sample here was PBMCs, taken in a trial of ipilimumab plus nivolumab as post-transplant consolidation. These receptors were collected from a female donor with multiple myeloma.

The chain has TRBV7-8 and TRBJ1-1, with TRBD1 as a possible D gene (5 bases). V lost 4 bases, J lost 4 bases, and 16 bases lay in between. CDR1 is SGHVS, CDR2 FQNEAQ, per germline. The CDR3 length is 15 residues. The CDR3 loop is CASSSRWGLSTEAFF. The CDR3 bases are TGTGCCAGCAGCTCAAGGTGGGGGTTGAGCACTGAAGCTTTCTTT.

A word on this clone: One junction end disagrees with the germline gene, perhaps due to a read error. CDR3 nucleotide sequence: TGTGCCAGCAGCTTGTACAGGGACGAGCAGTACTTC. Its protein product is CASSLYRDEQYF. The rearrangement joins TRBV5-1 to TRBJ2-7; a weak D match, TRBD1 (6 bases). The CDR3 consists of 12 residues. Germline V gene sequence: CDR1 SGHRS, CDR2 YFSETQ.

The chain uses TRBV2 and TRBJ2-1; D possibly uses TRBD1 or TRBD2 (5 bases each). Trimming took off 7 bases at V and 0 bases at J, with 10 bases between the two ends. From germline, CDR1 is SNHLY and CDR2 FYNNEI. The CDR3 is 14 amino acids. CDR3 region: CASTGGSSYNEQFF. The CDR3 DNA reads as TGTGCCAGCACTGGGGGAAGCTCCTACAATGAGCAGTTCTTC.

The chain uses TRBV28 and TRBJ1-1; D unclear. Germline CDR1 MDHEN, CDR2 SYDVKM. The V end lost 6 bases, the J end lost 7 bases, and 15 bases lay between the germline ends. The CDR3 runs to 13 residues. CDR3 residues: CASSPPVLGEAFF. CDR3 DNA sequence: TGTGCCAGCAGCCCCCCCGTACTCGGTGAAGCTTTCTTT.

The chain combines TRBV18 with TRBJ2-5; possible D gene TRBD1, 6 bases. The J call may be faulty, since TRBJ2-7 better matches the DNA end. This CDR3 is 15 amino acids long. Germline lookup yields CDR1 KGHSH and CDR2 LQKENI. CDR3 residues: CASSSGQNNPYEQYF. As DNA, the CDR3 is TGTGCCAGCTCATCCGGACAGAACAACCCCTACGAGCAGTACTTC.

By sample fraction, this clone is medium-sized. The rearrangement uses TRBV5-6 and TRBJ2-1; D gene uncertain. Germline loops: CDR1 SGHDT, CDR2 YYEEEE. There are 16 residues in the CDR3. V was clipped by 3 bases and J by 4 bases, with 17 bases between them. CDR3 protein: CASSSPGDGGYNEQFF. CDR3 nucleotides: TGTGCCAGCAGCTCACCTGGGGATGGTGGTTACAATGAGCAGTTCTTC.

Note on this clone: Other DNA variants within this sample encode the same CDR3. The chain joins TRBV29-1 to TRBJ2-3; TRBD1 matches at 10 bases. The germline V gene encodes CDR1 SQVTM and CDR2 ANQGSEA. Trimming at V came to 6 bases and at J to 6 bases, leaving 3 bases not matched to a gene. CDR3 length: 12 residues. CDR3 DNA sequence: TGCAGCGTAGGACAGGGGGGCGATACGCAGTATTTT. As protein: CSVGQGGDTQYF.

The CDR3 loop is CSVEWTPDGTDTQYF. CDR3 in DNA: TGCAGCGTTGAGTGGACACCCGACGGGACAGATACGCAGTATTTT. The V gene is TRBV29-1, the J gene TRBJ2-3, with D perhaps TRBD1 (5 bases). Germline CDR1 and CDR2: SQVTM and ANQGSEA. CDR3 length equals 15 residues. Deletions cut 3 bases from V and 3 bases from J, with 16 bases between.

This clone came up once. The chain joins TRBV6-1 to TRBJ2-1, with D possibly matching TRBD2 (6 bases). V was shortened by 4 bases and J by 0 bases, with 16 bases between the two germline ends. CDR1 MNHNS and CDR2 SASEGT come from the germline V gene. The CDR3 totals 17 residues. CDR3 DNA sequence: TGTGCCAGCAGTGGATTTGGGACTTCGAGCTCCTACAATGAGCAGTTCTTC. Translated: CASSGFGTSSSYNEQFF.